This T cell receptor (beta chain) originates from a study of T cell clonality in common variable immunodeficiency. Generated by immunoSEQ multiplex PCR, the TCRdb table keeps only in-frame clones and is missing some. The specimen has around 40,000 clones, none found just once. Germline V gene sequence: CDR1 LNHDA, CDR2 SQIVND (reference sequence). The ends lost 3 bases at V and 6 bases at J; junction bases unmatched: 5. The CDR3 totals 14 residues. In this sample, this clone turned up many times. The read finishes 3 residues shy of the CDR3 end, and the germline J gene is used to complete it. This receptor was obtained from a person aged 18-70 years in good health. This chain joins TRBV19 and TRBJ1-5; 7 bases are a match to TRBD1. The sequenced sample consisted of peripheral blood mononuclear cells. Incomplete CDR3 DNA: TGTGCCAGTAGTATTGGACAGGTTGGTCAGCCC. Its translation: CASSIGQVGQP. The CDR3 in its entirety is CASSIGQVGQPQHF. Using reference TRBV19 and TRBJ1-5 for the parts outside the CDR3, the full variable domain is DGGITQSPKYLFRKEGQNVTLSCEQNLNHDAMYWYRQDPGQGLRLIYYSQIVNDFQKGDIAEGYSVSREKKESFPLTVTSAQKNPTAFYLCASSIGQVGQPQHFGDGTRLSIL.